The TCR beta chain under discussion was sequenced for a study of shared clonotypes between healthy human individuals. Study conclusions and caveats: It was observed that roughly 5.5% of naive CD4 clonotypes were shared across a handful of donors. Read depth was anticipated to influence clonotype sharing among donors.

The table lists this clone with a count of one. What it recognizes is unknown. CD45RO-negative, CCR7-positively selected cells formed the naive CD8 fraction, excluding terminally differentiated effector memory CD45RA+ cells. Donors were healthy HIV-negative adults without recent acute infections or vaccinations. There were only Caucasian adults among the donors, and all lived in Nashville, Tennessee. CDR3 size: 13 residues. V dropped 2 bases and J dropped 8 bases, with 10 bases sitting between them. Germline loops: CDR1 SNHLY, CDR2 FYNNEI. Here immunoSEQ multiplex PCR was the method, and the copy in TCRdb shows in-frame clones only, minus some. The profile shows about 580,000 clones, about 98% of them singletons.

Source material: naive CD8+ T cells sorted from blood. The chain joins TRBV2 to TRBJ2-1; D ambiguous. The source of this sequence is a man younger than 45 in good health. In DNA form, the CDR3 reads TGTGCCAGCAGTGAAAACCTAGTCCATGAGCAGTTCTTC. Its translation is CASSENLVHEQFF.